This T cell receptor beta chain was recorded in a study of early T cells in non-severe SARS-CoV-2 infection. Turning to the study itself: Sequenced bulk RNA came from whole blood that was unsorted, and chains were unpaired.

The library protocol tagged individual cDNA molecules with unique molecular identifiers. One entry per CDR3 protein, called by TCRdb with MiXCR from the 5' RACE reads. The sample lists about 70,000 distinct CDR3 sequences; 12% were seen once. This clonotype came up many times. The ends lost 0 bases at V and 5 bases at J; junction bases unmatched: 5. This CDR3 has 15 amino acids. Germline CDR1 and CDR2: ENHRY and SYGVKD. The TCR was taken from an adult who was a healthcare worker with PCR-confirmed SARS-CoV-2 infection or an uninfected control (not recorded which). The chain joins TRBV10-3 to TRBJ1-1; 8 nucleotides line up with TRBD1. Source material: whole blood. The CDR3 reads CAISESVQGATEAFF. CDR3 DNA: TGTGCCATCAGTGAGTCGGTCCAGGGGGCGACTGAAGCTTTCTTT.